The clone carrying this TCR beta chain has only one observation. Its target is not known. This sample is part of a study of CD8 T cells in Susac syndrome. Study conclusions and caveats: Maximal CD8+ clonal expansion in Susac was observed within TEMRA cells and among active patients. Individuals included in the TCR sequencing and HLA analysis were acknowledged by the study to be relatively few in number.

The CDR3 sequence is 14 residues long. V trimming: 3 bases; J trimming: 5 bases; junction bases outside the gene matches: 3. With random hexamers, reverse transcription was performed on about 0.5 to 1 ug of RNA. TCRdb re-derived calls from the immunoSEQ multiplex PCR reads in MiXCR, one entry per CDR3 protein. This table has some 200,000 distinct CDR3 sequences, 85% to 95% appearing once. Susac syndrome patients met recently defined diagnostic criteria for definite or probable disease. The sequence was collected from a human donor with Susac syndrome. The chain joins TRBV12-3 or TRBV12-4 to TRBJ2-7; TRBD1 agrees at 11 bases. Sequenced material: CD8+ T cells from PBMCs. In DNA, the CDR3 is TGTGCCAGCAGTTTGCGGACAGGGGGCCACGAGCAGTACTTC. Residues: CASSLRTGGHEQYF.